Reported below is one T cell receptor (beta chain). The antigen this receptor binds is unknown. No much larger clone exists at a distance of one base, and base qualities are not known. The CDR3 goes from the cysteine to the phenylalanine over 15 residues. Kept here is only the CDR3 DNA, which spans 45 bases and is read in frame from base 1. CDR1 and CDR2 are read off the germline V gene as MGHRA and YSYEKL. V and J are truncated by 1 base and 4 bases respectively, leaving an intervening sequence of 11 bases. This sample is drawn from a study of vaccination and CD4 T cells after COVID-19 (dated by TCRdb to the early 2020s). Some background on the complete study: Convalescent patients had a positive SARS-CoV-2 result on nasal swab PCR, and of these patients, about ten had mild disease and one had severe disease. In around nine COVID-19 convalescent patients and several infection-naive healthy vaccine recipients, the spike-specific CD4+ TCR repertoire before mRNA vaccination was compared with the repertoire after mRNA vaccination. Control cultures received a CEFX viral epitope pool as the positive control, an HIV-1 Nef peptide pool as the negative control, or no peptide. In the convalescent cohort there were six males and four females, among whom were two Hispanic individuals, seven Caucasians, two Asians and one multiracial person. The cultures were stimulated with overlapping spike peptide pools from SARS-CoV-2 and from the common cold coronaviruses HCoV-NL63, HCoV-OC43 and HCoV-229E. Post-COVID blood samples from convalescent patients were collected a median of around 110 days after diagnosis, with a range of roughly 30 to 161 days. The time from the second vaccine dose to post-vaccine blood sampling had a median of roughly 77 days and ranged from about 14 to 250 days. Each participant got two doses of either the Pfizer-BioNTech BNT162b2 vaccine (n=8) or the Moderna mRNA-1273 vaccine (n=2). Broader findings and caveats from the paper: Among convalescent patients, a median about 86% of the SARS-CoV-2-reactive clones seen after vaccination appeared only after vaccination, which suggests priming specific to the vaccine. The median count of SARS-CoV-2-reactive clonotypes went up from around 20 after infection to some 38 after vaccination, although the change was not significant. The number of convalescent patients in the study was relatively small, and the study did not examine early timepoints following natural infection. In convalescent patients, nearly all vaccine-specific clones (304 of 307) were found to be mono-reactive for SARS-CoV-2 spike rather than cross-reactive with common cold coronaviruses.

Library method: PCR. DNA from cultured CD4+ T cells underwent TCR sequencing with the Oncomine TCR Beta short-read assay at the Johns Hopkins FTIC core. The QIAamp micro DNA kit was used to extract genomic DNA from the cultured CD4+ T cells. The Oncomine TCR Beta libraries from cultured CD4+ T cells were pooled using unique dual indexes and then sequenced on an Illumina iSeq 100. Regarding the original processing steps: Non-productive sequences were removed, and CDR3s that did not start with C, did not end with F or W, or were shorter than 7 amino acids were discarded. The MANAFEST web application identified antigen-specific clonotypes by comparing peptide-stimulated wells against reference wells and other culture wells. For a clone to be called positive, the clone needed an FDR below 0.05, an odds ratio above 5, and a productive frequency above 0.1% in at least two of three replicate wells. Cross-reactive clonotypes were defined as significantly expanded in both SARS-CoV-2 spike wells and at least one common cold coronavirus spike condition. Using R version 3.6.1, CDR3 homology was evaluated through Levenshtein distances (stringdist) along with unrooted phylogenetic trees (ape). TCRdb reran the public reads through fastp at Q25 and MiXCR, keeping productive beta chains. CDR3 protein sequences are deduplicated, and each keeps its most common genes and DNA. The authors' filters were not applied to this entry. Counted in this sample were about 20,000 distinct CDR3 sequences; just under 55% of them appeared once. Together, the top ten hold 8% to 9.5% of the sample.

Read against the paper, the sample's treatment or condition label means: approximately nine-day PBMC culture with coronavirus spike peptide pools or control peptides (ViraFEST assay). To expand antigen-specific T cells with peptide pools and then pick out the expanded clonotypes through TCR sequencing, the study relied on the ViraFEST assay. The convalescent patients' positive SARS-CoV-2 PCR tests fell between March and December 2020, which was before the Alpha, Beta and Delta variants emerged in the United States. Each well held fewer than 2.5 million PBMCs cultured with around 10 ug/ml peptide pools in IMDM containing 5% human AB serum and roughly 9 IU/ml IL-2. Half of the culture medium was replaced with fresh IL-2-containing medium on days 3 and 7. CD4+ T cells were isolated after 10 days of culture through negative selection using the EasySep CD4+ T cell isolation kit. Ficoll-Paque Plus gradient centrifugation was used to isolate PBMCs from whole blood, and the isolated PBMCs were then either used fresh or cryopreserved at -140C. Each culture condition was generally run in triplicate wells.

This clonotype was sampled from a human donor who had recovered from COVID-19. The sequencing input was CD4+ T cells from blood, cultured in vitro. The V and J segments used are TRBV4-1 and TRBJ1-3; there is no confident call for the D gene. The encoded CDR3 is CASSQGGFAGNTIYF. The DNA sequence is TGCGCCAGCAGCCAAGGTGGATTCGCGGGAAACACCATATATTTT.